These 23 T cell receptor beta chains came from one sample sequenced in a study of T cell repertoires in cytomegalovirus infection. MiXCR, applied by TCRdb to the reads, yields one record per CDR3 protein. The data contain roughly 320,000 distinct CDR3 sequences, about 9.2% of them singletons. Sequenced input: PBMCs. The receptors originated from a human donor in good health (CMV status not recorded). Some clones in this sample may be carry-over from other donors' samples.

This clonotype has a count of ten or more. The chain carries TRBV2 and TRBJ2-7, with 11 bases identical to TRBD1. Germline CDR1 SNHLY, CDR2 FYNNEI. CDR3 length equals 14 residues. Unmatched junction bases numbered 7, after V lost 6 bases and J lost 6 bases. CDR3 bases: TGTGCCAGCAGGTCGGGACAGGGGGTTGGCGAGCAGTACTTC. As protein: CASRSGQGVGEQYF.

About this clonotype: Just one base apart from a much larger clone, this may be a read error. The V gene is TRBV10-3, the J gene TRBJ2-5; D tentatively fits TRBD1 or TRBD2 (6 bases each). Germline CDR1 ENHRY, CDR2 SYGVKD. There are 14 residues in the CDR3. The V end lost 8 bases, the J end lost 4 bases, and 17 bases lay between the germline ends. The CDR3 protein is CAIRYREVRETQYF. CDR3 DNA: TGTGCCATCCGATACAGGGAGGTCCGAGAGACCCAGTACTTC.

This clonotype was counted at least ten times. One base away lies a much larger clone, so this may be a sequencing read error. The rearrangement uses TRBV12-3 or TRBV12-4 and TRBJ1-1; D unclear. With 3 bases removed from V and 3 bases from J, the gap between germline ends came to 2 bases. The CDR3 has 11 residues. The CDR3 region is CASSFYTEAFF. In nucleotides, the CDR3 is TGTGCCAGCAGTTTTTACACTGAAGCTTTCTTT.

This clonotype was detected many times. The V call is TRBV5-5, the J call TRBJ2-5; D ambiguous. This CDR3 is 15 amino acids long. Germline V gene sequence: CDR1 SGHKS, CDR2 YYEKEE (reference sequence). Trimming stripped 2 bases from V and 5 bases from J, with 16 bases between. The CDR3 reads CASSFGSTGWETQYF. The DNA of the CDR3 is TGTGCCAGCAGCTTCGGGTCGACTGGGTGGGAGACCCAGTACTTC.

This clonotype was seen many times. CDR3 loop: CSVGTSGGGTDTQYF. The CDR3 nucleotides read TGCAGCGTTGGGACTAGCGGGGGGGGCACAGATACGCAGTATTTT. The J gene is TRBJ2-3, the V gene TRBV29-1; the match to TRBD2 covers 15 bases. The V gene end was trimmed by 4 bases and the J gene end by 1 base; junction bases not matched to a gene: 0. The germline gives CDR1 SQVTM, CDR2 ANQGSEA. The CDR3 spans 15 residues.

The genes are TRBV6-2 or TRBV6-3 and TRBJ2-2, with 9 positions matching TRBD1. Germline V CDR1 and CDR2: MNHEY, SVGEGT. This CDR3 region has 16 residues. After removal of 3 bases from V and 5 bases from J, the junction contained 7 bases not matched to a gene. CDR3 in DNA: TGTGCCAGCAGTTATGACGGGACAGGGAATACCGGGGAGCTGTTTTTT. Its translation: CASSYDGTGNTGELFF.

The chain has TRBV29-1 and TRBJ1-2; D is uncertain. Deletions cut 7 bases from V and 0 bases from J, with 12 bases between. The V gene's germline CDR1 is SQVTM and CDR2 ANQGSEA. This CDR3 has 13 amino acids. The CDR3 is CSDPPWANYGYTF. The CDR3 DNA follows: TGCAGCGATCCTCCCTGGGCTAACTATGGCTACACCTTC.

This clonotype came up many times. The gene calls are TRBV7-2 and TRBJ1-5; no firm D call. Trimming cost V 1 base and J 7 bases, with 14 bases left between them. The CDR3 has 15 amino acids. CDR1 is SGHTA, CDR2 FQGNSA, per germline. CDR3 in amino acids: CASSLGYGVSQPQHF. As DNA, the CDR3 is TGTGCCAGCAGCTTAGGGTACGGGGTCAGCCAGCCCCAGCATTTT.

The V and J genes are TRBV24-1 and TRBJ2-1; D not certain. Trimming left V 1 base short and J 3 bases short, with 3 bases between. CDR1 is KGHDR and CDR2 is SFDVKD in the germline V gene. The CDR3 has 13 residues. CDR3 sequence (DNA): TGTGCCACCAGTGATTTTTACTACAATGAGCAGTTCTTC. Protein: CATSDFYYNEQFF.

This clonotype was seen many times. The chain recombines TRBV7-8 with TRBJ1-2; 8 nucleotides agree with TRBD1. Germline CDR1 SGHVS, CDR2 FQNEAQ. The CDR3 loop spans 14 amino acids. J gave up 6 bases and V 4 bases, and 7 bases lay outside the gene matches. As DNA, the CDR3 is TGTGCCAGCAGCTCAGGGACAGGAGCCCATGGCTACACCTTC. Translated: CASSSGTGAHGYTF.

This clonotype has more than one count but fewer than ten. DNA for the CDR3: TGTGCCCAGTTTGACGGGCTTGGCTACACCTTC. Protein sequence: CAQFDGLGYTF. V and J are TRBV12-3 or TRBV12-4 and TRBJ1-2; D unresolved. This CDR3 spans 11 amino acids. Trimming removed 11 bases at V and 7 bases at J, with 14 bases between.

This clonotype was seen repeatedly, ten times or more. The chain employs TRBV7-9 and TRBJ1-1; no reliable D call. Trimming took 8 bases from V and 8 from J, leaving 15 bases between them. The CDR3 has 12 amino acids. CDR1 and CDR2 (germline): SEHNR, FQNEAQ (reference sequence). The CDR3 sequence: CASELPGPEAFF. CDR3 sequence (DNA): TGTGCCAGCGAATTACCGGGCCCCGAAGCTTTCTTT.

This clonotype was detected ten times or more. The gene calls are TRBV7-6 and TRBJ1-1, with 7 positions matching TRBD1. This CDR3 region has 14 residues. J was trimmed by 4 bases and V by 4 bases; bases with no gene match: 6. Per germline, CDR1 SGHVS and CDR2 FNYEAQ. Here the CDR3 DNA reads TGTGCCAGCAGCTACAGGGGAAGGAGCACTGAAGCTTTCTTT. Encoded protein: CASSYRGRSTEAFF.

There are many counts of this clonotype. The CDR3 sequence: CASSPRLEDTQYF. As DNA, the CDR3 is TGTGCCAGCAGCCCTAGACTGGAAGATACGCAGTATTTT. The J gene is TRBJ2-3, the V gene TRBV7-6, with D unresolved. The CDR3 sequence is 13 residues long. CDR1 SGHVS and CDR2 FNYEAQ come from the germline V gene. With 5 bases removed from V and 5 bases from J, the gap between germline ends came to 11 bases.

This clonotype has more than one count but fewer than ten. The rearrangement joins TRBV28 to TRBJ2-6, with 9 bases matching TRBD1. With 10 bases clipped from V and 0 bases from J, the junction kept 7 bases outside the gene matches. Germline V gene sequence: CDR1 MDHEN, CDR2 SYDVKM. This CDR3 is 16 amino acids long. The CDR3 nucleotides are TGTGCCACCATACCGACAGGGGGCTCTGGGGCCAACGTCCTGACTTTC. It codes for CATIPTGGSGANVLTF.

This clonotype has ten or more counts. The chain recombines TRBV29-1 with TRBJ2-2, with a possible D match to TRBD1 (6 bases). With 0 bases removed from V and 9 bases from J, the gap between germline ends came to 20 bases. The CDR3 runs to 16 residues. Germline CDR1 and CDR2: SQVTM and ANQGSEA. The CDR3 nucleotides are TGCAGCGTTGAAGAACCCCCGACAGGTCGTGGGCGGGAGCTGTTTTTT. Translating gives CSVEEPPTGRGRELFF.

CDR3 DNA: TGTGCCAGCGGTCGTGACCGGGACACTGATCAGCCCCAGCATTTT. Protein sequence: CASGRDRDTDQPQHF. J is TRBJ1-5 and V is TRBV5-5, with a possible D match to TRBD1 (6 bases). The CDR3 extends over 15 amino acids. V lost 7 bases and J 5 bases, leaving 19 bases between the germline ends. The germline CDR1 and CDR2 sequences are SGHKS and YYEKEE (reference sequence).

This clonotype has ten or more counts. The V call is TRBV5-6, the J call TRBJ2-1, with D tentatively TRBD1 or TRBD2 (5 bases each). V lost 4 bases and J lost 10, with 18 bases in between. This CDR3 contains 14 residues. Looked up from germline, CDR1 is SGHDT and CDR2 is YYEEEE. Here the CDR3 DNA reads TGTGCCAGCAGCCAGGGACGCCCGGTGGAGGAGCAGTTCTTC. Its protein product is CASSQGRPVEEQFF.

The table lists this clonotype with many counts. This sequence joins TRBV25-1 and TRBJ1-2; 11 bases are shared with TRBD1. V dropped 6 bases and J dropped 6; count of bases not matched to a gene: 3. Germline V gene data show CDR1 as MGHDK and CDR2 as SYGVNS. The CDR3 sequence is 13 residues long. DNA of the CDR3: TGTGCCAGCAGGGGACAGGGGGAAAATGGCTACACCTTC. This translates into CASRGQGENGYTF.

The table lists this clonotype with many counts. This rearrangement joins TRBV12-3 or TRBV12-4 to TRBJ2-1; a weak D match, TRBD1 (5 bases). The CDR3 covers 14 residues. The V end lost 3 bases, the J end lost 1 base, and 7 bases lay between the germline ends. The CDR3 sequence: CASSLKGSYNEQFF. In DNA, the CDR3 is TGTGCCAGCAGTTTGAAGGGGTCCTACAATGAGCAGTTCTTC.

This clonotype has ten or more counts. The rearrangement uses TRBV7-2 and TRBJ1-6; 8 bases agree with TRBD1. Trimming at V came to 4 bases and at J to 10 bases, leaving 6 bases not matched to a gene. Germline V gene data show CDR1 as SGHTA and CDR2 as FQGNSA. The CDR3 has 14 amino acids. CDR3 in DNA: TGTGCCAGCAGCTACGGACAGGGAGGATCACCCCTCCACTTT. Its protein product is CASSYGQGGSPLHF.

This clonotype has ten or more counts. The chain combines TRBV5-1 with TRBJ2-5, with 8 bases that match TRBD2. With V trimmed by 4 bases and J by 5 bases, 4 bases remained unmatched. CDR3 length: 13 residues. Germline V CDR1 and CDR2: SGHRS, YFSETQ. The chain's CDR3 is CASSLRGDETQYF. The CDR3 nucleotides are TGCGCCAGCAGCCTGCGGGGGGACGAGACCCAGTACTTC.

This clonotype was counted ten times or more. The chain joins TRBV10-3 to TRBJ2-1; 9 bases line up with TRBD2. V lost 0 bases, J lost 10 bases, and 10 bases stayed unmatched. This CDR3 spans 16 amino acids. CDR1 and CDR2 from the germline V gene are ENHRY and SYGVKD. CDR3 nucleotide sequence: TGTGCCATCAGTGAGTCGTTCAGTGAGCGGGGGGACGAGCAGTTCTTC. Its translation: CAISESFSERGDEQFF.